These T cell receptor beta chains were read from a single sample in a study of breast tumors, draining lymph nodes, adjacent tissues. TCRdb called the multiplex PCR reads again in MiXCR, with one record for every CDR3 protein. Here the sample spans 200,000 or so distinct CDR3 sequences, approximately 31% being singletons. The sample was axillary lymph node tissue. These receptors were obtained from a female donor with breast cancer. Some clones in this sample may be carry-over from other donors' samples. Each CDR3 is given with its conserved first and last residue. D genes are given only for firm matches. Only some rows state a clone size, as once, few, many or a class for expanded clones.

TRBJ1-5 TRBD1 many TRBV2 TGTGCCAGCAAACAGGGGGCGGCGAGGAATAATCAGCCCCAGCATTTT CASKQGAARNNQPQHF
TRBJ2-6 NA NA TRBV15 TGTGCCACCCGCAGCGGGGGGACAGGCAACGCCCTGACTTTC CATRSGGTGNALTF
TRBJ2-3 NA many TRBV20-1 TGCAGTGCCCCGATAGATACGCAGTATTTT CSAPIDTQYF
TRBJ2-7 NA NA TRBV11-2 TGTGCCAGCAGCTTACAACGGACTACCGGCTACGAGCAGTACTTC CASSLQRTTGYEQYF
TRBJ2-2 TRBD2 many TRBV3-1 TGTGCCAGCAGCCATCTTAGCGGGGGGGCGACCGGGGAGCTGTTTTTT CASSHLSGGATGELFF
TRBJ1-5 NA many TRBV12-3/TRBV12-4 TGTGCCAGCAGTTTTGGGACGGAAGGGCCCCAGCATTTT CASSFGTEGPQHF
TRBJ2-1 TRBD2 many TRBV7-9 TGTGCCAGCAGCTCCCGTAGATCCGCGGGGGGGCTGGATGAGCAGTTCTTC CASSSRRSAGGLDEQFF
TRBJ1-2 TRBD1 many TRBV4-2 TGTGCCAGCAGCCAAGATAGGGACAGGGTTGGAGGCTACACCTTC CASSQDRDRVGGYTF
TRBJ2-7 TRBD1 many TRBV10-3 TGTGCCATCAGTGTAGGAGACAGGGGGTACGAGCAGTACTTC CAISVGDRGYEQYF
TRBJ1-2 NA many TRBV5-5 TGTGCCAGCAGCTTGTCAGGGAATCTTGGCTACACCTTC CASSLSGNLGYTF
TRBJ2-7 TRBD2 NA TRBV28 TGTGCCAGCAGTCCCTTGCGTTTCCGGAGACTAGCGGGAAGTTTATACGAGCAGTACTTC CASSPLRFRRLAGSLYEQYF
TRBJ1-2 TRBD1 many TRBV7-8 TGTGCCAGCAGCTTGGACAGGGGAGGGTATGGCTACACCTTC CASSLDRGGYGYTF
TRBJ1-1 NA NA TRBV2 TGTGCCAGCAAGGGAGGGGTATACACTGAAGCTTTCTTT CASKGGVYTEAFF
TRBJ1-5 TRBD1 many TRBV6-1 TGTGCCAGCAGCCTGGGACAGAGGGGCAATCAGCCCCAGCATTTT CASSLGQRGNQPQHF
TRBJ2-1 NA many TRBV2 TGTGCCAGCAGTTTAAAACAAATAGGACTAAACAATGAGCAGTTCTTC CASSLKQIGLNNEQFF
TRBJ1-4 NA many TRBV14 TGTGCCAGCAGCCAAGTCATCAGGGGACCTAATGAAAAACTGTTTTTT CASSQVIRGPNEKLFF
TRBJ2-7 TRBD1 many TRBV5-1 TGCGCCAGCAGCGTAACTCCAGGGGGCGAGCAGTACTTC CASSVTPGGEQYF
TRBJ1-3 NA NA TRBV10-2 TGCGCCAGCACTTCCCGGCTGGGGCCTGGAAACACCATATATTTT CASTSRLGPGNTIYF
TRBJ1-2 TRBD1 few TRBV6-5 TGTGCCAGCAGTTCCCTGACAGGGGGAAAAAACTATGGCTACACCTTC CASSSLTGGKNYGYTF
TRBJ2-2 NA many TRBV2 TGTGCCAGCAGCCTAGGCTACACCGGGGAGCTGTTTTTT CASSLGYTGELFF
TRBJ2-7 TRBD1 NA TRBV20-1 TGCAGTGCTTGGGACAGGGTGACTCCCAACGAGCAGTACTTC CSAWDRVTPNEQYF
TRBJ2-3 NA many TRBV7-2 TGTGCCAGCAGCTTAGTACTAGCCACAGATACGCAGTATTTT CASSLVLATDTQYF